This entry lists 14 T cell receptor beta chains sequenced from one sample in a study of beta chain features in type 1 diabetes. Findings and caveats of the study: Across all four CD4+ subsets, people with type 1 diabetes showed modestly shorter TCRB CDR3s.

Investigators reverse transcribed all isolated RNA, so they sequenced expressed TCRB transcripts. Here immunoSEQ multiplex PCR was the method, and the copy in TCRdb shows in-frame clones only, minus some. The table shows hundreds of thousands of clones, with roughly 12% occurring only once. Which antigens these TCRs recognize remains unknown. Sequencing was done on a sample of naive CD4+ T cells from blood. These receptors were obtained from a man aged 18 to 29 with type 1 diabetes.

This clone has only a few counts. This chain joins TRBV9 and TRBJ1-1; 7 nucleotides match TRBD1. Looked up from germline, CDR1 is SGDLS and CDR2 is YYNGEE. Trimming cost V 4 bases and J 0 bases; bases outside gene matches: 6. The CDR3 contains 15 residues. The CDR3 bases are TGTGCCAGCAGCCCCCAGACAGGGATGAACACTGAAGCTTTCTTT. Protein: CASSPQTGMNTEAFF.

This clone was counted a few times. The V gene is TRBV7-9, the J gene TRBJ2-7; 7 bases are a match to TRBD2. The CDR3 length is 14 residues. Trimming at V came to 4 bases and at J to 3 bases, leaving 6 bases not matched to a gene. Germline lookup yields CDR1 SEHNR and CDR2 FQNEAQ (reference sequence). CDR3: CASSSMTSYYEQYF. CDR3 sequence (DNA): TGTGCCAGCAGCTCAATGACTAGCTACTACGAGCAGTACTTC.

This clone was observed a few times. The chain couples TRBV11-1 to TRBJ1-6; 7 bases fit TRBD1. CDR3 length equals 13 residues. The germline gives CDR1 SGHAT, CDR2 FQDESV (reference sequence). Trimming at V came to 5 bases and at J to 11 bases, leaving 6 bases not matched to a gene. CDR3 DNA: TGTGCCAGCAGCGGACAGGATACCCCACCCCTCCACTTT. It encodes CASSGQDTPPLHF.

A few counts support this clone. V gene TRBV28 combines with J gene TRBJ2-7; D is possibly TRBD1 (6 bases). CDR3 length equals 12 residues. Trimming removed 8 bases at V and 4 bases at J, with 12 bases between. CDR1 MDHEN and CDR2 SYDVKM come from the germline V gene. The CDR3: CASRNRVYEQYF. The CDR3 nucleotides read TGTGCCAGCCGGAACAGGGTGTACGAGCAGTACTTC. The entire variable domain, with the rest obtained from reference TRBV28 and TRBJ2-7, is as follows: DVKVTQSSRYLVKRTGEKVFLECVQDMDHENMFWYRQDPGLGLRLIYFSYDVKMKEKGDIPEGYSVSREKKERFSLILESASTNQTSMYLCASRNRVYEQYFGPGTRLTVT.

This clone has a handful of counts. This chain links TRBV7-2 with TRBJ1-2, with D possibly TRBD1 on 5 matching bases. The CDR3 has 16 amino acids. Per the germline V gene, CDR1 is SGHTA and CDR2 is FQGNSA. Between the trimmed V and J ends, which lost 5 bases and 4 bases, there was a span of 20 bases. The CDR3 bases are TGTGCCAGCAGCATCCCGGGACTTACCTCACTCTATGGCTACACCTTC. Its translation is CASSIPGLTSLYGYTF.

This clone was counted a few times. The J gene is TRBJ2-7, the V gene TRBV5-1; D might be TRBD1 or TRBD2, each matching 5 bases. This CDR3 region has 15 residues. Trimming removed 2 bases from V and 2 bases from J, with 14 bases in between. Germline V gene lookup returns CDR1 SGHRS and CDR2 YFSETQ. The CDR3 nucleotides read TGCGCCAGCAGCTTTGTCCGGGACCAAACCTACGAGCAGTACTTC. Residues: CASSFVRDQTYEQYF.

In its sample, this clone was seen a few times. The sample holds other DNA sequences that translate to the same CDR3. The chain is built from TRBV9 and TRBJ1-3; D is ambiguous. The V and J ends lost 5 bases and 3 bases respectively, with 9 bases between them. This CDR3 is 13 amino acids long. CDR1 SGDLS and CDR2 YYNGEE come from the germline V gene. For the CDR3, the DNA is TGTGCCAGCAGTGAGAACAGTGGAAACACCATATATTTT. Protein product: CASSENSGNTIYF.

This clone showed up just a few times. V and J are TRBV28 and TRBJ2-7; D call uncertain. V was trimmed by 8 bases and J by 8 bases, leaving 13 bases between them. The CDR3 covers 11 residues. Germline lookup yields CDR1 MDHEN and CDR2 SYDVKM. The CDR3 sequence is CASGIDIQQYF. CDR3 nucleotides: TGTGCCAGCGGGATAGACATCCAGCAGTACTTC. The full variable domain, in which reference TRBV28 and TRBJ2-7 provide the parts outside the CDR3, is DVKVTQSSRYLVKRTGEKVFLECVQDMDHENMFWYRQDPGLGLRLIYFSYDVKMKEKGDIPEGYSVSREKKERFSLILESASTNQTSMYLCASGIDIQQYFGPGTRLTVT.

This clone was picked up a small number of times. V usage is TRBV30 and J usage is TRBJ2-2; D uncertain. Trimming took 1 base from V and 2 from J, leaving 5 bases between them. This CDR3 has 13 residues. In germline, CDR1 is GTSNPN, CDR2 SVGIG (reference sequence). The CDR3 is CAWSGFNTGELFF. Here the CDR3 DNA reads TGTGCCTGGAGTGGGTTCAACACCGGGGAGCTGTTTTTT.

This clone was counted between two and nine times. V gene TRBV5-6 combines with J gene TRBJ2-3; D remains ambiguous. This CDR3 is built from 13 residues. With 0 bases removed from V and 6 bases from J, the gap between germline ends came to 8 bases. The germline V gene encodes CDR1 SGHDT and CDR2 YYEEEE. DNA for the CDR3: TGTGCCAGCAGCTTGGATCTGCCGGATACGCAGTATTTT. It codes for CASSLDLPDTQYF.

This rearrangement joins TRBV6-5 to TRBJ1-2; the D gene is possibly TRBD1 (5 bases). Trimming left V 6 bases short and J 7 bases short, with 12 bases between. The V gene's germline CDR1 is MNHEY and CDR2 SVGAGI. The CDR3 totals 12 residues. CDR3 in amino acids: CASRTGLSGYTF. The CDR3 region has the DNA TGTGCCAGCAGAACAGGTTTAAGTGGCTACACCTTC.

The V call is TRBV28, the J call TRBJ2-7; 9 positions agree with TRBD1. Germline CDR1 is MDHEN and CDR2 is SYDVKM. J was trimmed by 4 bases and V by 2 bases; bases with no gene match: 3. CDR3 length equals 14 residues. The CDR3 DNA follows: TGTGCCAGCAGTTTAATCGGACAGGGGTACGAGCAGTACTTC. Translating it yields CASSLIGQGYEQYF.

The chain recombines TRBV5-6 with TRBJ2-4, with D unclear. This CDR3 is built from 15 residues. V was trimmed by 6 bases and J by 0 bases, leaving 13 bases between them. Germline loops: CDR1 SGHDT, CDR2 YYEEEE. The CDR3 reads CASIAGGLAKNIQYF. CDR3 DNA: TGTGCCAGCATCGCTGGCGGCCTAGCCAAAAACATTCAGTACTTC.

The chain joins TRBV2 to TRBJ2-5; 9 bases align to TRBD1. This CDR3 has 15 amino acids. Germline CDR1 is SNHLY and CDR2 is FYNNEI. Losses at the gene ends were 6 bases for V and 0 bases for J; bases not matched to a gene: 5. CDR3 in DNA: TGTGCCAGCAGCCCGGGACAGGGCTACCAAGAGACCCAGTACTTC. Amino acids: CASSPGQGYQETQYF.